Presented here are 11 T cell receptor beta chains from one specimen sequenced in a study of blood T cell repertoires in COVID-19. The table came from immunoSEQ multiplex PCR; TCRdb's copy has only in-frame clones and leaves some out. This sample yields some 180,000 clones, of which around four fifths are seen a single time; around 2.8% belongs to the top ten. The sequenced sample consisted of peripheral blood. The origin of the receptors is a woman older than 75 with active or convalescent COVID-19.

The gene calls are TRBV27 and TRBJ1-4; perhaps TRBD1 as D (6 bases). Trimming removed 5 bases at V and 7 bases at J, with 17 bases between. There are 15 residues in the CDR3. CDR1 and CDR2 from the germline V gene are MNHEY and SMNVEV (reference sequence). The CDR3: CASSPRTDTREKLFF. The DNA of the CDR3 is TGTGCCAGCAGTCCTAGGACAGACACCCGTGAAAAACTGTTTTTT.

For this clone: At one end, the junction sequence differs from germline, possibly due to a read error. The V gene is TRBV2, the J gene TRBJ1-2, with 9 nucleotides matching TRBD1. The germline gives CDR1 SNHLY, CDR2 FYNNEI. The CDR3 has 14 residues. DNA for the CDR3: TGTGCCAGCAGAAGGGACAGGGCCGACTACGGCTACACCTTC. It encodes CASRRDRADYGYTF. The full variable domain, completed using reference TRBV2 and TRBJ1-2, is EPEVTQTPSHQVTQMGQEVILRCVPISNHLYFYWYRQILGQKVEFLVSFYNNEISEKSEIFDDQFSVERPDGSNFTLKIRSTKLEDSAMYFCASRRDRADYGYTFGSGTRLTVV.

CDR3 sequence (DNA): TGTGCCAGCAGGGAGGGGCGCATTGGATCGGGTGAGCAGTTCTTC. Residues: CASREGRIGSGEQFF. This chain joins TRBV6-5 and TRBJ2-1; a weak D match, TRBD2 (6 bases). CDR3 length equals 15 residues. Germline V gene sequence: CDR1 MNHEY, CDR2 SVGAGI. Trimming took 6 bases from V and 9 from J, leaving 21 bases between them.

The chain uses TRBV11-2 and TRBJ2-2, with 8 bases fitting TRBD1. The CDR3 extends over 17 amino acids. Per the germline V gene, CDR1 is SGHAT and CDR2 is FQNNGV. The J segment lost 5 bases and the V segment lost 4 bases, leaving 12 bases of the junction unmatched. CDR3 region: CASSSKGTGLRTGELFF. The CDR3 nucleotides read TGTGCCAGCAGCTCTAAGGGGACAGGCCTCAGGACCGGGGAGCTGTTTTTT.

The rearrangement links TRBV24-1 to TRBJ2-1; D call uncertain. V was pared by 6 bases and J by 6 bases, with 14 bases between. Germline V CDR1 and CDR2: KGHDR, SFDVKD. There are 14 residues in the CDR3. CDR3 bases: TGTGCCACCAGTCCCGGTATTTGGGCCAATGAGCAGTTCTTC. Translating it yields CATSPGIWANEQFF.

This chain connects TRBV5-1 to TRBJ1-1, with 7 positions matching TRBD1. Germline CDR1 reads SGHRS; CDR2 reads YFSETQ. V gave up 4 bases and J gave up 0 bases; unmatched junction bases: 3. CDR3 length: 14 residues. The CDR3, as DNA: TGCGCCAGCAGCGTGACAGGGATGAACACTGAAGCTTTCTTT. This codes for CASSVTGMNTEAFF.

This sequence joins TRBV4-3 and TRBJ2-3; 11 bases are a match to TRBD2. The CDR3 is made up of 17 amino acids. Per the germline V gene, CDR1 is LGHNA and CDR2 is YSLEER. V lost 5 bases and J lost 1; bases outside the gene matches: 8. CDR3 nucleotide sequence: TGCGCCAGCAGCTCTGCCCCGGGACTAGCGGGCACAGATACGCAGTATTTT. It encodes CASSSAPGLAGTDTQYF.

DNA for the CDR3: TGTGCCAGCAGTCCGGGACAGGGGGTATTTCAGCCCCAGCATTTT. This gives the protein CASSPGQGVFQPQHF. The chain is built from TRBV6-5 and TRBJ1-5, with 11 bases identical to TRBD1. CDR1 is MNHEY and CDR2 is SVGAGI in the germline V gene. The CDR3 extends over 15 amino acids. Trimming removed 5 bases from V and 6 bases from J; junction bases left unmatched: 6.

The sample holds a few counts of this clone. This sequence joins TRBV19 and TRBJ1-5, with 7 bases identical to TRBD1. Losses at the gene ends were 8 bases for V and 4 bases for J; bases not matched to a gene: 11. The CDR3 totals 15 residues. Per the germline V gene, CDR1 is LNHDA and CDR2 is SQIVND (reference sequence). The CDR3: CASVDRDGTNQPQHF. The CDR3 DNA sequence: TGTGCCAGTGTCGACAGGGATGGCACTAATCAGCCCCAGCATTTT. The whole variable domain, filled in from reference TRBV19 and TRBJ1-5, reads DGGITQSPKYLFRKEGQNVTLSCEQNLNHDAMYWYRQDPGQGLRLIYYSQIVNDFQKGDIAEGYSVSREKKESFPLTVTSAQKNPTAFYLCASVDRDGTNQPQHFGDGTRLSIL.

The V call is TRBV2, the J call TRBJ1-1; unclear D gene. The CDR3 has 12 residues. The germline V gene encodes CDR1 SNHLY and CDR2 FYNNEI. V was pared by 11 bases and J by 1 base, with 11 bases between. CDR3 sequence reads: CAGGRTNTEAFF. The CDR3 DNA is TGTGCCGGTGGCCGTACGAACACTGAAGCTTTCTTT.

The genes are TRBV9 and TRBJ2-7; TRBD1 agrees at 7 bases. The germline gives CDR1 SGDLS, CDR2 YYNGEE. V trimming: 3 bases; J trimming: 3 bases; junction bases outside the gene matches: 6. The CDR3 totals 14 residues. CDR3 sequence: CASSAGDSNYEQYF. Here the CDR3 DNA reads TGTGCCAGCAGCGCCGGGGACAGTAACTACGAGCAGTACTTC.